This section outlines one TCR beta chain sequence together with its context. The antigen is not known. Germline V gene lookup returns CDR1 SGHAT and CDR2 FQNNGV. The CDR3 has 14 amino acids. V lost 0 bases, J lost 7 bases, and 13 bases lay in between. This entry is derived from a study of T cell responses to AZD1222 COVID-19 vaccine. Findings and caveats of the study: Breadth and depth of Spike-specific TCRs rose after two AZD1222 doses. White British people made up most donors, females outnumbered males, and clonal diversity was possibly underestimated.

Some clones are missing from TCRdb's copy, which holds only in-frame ones; the method was immunoSEQ multiplex PCR. The table includes 250,000 to 300,000 clones, 94% detected once. Second-dose intervals near 4 or 12 weeks were combined. This TCR derives from an adult who received the AZD1222 COVID-19 vaccine. The rearrangement joins TRBV11-2 to TRBJ2-7; tentatively, D is TRBD1 or TRBD2 (6 bases each). Material: peripheral blood, obtained 28 days after the second AZD1222 dose. In nucleotides, the CDR3 is TGTGCCAGCAGCTTAGACGGGGGCTTCATAGAGCAGTACTTC. The encoded protein is CASSLDGGFIEQYF.